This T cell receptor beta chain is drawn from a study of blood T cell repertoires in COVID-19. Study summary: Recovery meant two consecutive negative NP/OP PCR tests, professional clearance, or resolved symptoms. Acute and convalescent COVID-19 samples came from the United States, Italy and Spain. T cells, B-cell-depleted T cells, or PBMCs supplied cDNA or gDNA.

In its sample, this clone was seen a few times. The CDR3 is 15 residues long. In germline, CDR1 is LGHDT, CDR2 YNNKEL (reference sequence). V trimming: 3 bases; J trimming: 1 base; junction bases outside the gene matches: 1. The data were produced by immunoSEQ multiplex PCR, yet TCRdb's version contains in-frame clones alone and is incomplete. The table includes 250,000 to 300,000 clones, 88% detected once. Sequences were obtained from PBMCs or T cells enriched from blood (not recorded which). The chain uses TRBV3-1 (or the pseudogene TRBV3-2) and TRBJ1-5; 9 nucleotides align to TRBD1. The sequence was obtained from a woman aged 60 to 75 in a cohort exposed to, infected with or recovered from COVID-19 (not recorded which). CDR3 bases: TGTGCCAGCAGCCAGGGACAGGGAAGCAATCAGCCCCAGCATTTT. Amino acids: CASSQGQGSNQPQHF.